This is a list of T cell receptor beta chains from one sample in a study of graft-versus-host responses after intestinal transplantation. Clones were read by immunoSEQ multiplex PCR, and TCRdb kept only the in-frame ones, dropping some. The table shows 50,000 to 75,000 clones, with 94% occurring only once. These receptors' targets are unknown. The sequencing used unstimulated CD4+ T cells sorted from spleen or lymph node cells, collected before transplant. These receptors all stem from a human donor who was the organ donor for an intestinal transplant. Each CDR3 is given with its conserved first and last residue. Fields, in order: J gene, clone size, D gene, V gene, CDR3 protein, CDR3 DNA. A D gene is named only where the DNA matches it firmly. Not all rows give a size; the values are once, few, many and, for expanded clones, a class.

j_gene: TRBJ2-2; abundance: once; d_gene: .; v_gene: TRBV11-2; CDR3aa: CASSFRGRANTGELFF; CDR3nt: TGTGCCAGCAGCTTCAGAGGACGGGCGAACACCGGGGAGCTGTTTTTT
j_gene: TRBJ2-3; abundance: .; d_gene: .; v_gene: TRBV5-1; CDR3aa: CASSLTVTDTQYF; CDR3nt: TGCGCCAGCAGCCTGACAGTAACAGATACGCAGTATTTT
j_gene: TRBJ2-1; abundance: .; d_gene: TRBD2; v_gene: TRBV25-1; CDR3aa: CASSEQGVAGDKYNEQFF; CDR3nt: TGTGCCAGCAGTGAACAGGGGGTAGCGGGGGACAAATACAATGAGCAGTTCTTC
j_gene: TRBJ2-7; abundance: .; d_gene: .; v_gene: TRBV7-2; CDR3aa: CASSLPQGFPYEQYF; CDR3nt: TGTGCCAGCAGCTTACCCCAGGGATTCCCCTACGAGCAGTACTTC
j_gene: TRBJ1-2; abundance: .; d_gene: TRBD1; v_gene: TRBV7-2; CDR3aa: CASSGSGTVYGYTF; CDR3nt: TGTGCCAGCAGCGGGTCTGGGACAGTTTATGGCTACACCTTC
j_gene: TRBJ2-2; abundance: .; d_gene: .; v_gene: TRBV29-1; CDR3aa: CSVRLIYTGELFF; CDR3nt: TGCAGCGTTCGGCTGATATACACCGGGGAGCTGTTTTTT
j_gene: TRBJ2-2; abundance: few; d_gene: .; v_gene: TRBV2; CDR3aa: CASVDTANTGELFF; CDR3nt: TGTGCCAGCGTCGACACAGCGAACACCGGGGAGCTGTTTTTT
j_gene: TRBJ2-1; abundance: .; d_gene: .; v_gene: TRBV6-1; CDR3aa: CASSEGQSSYNEQFF; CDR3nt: TGTGCCAGCAGTGAGGGGCAGAGCTCCTACAATGAGCAGTTCTTC
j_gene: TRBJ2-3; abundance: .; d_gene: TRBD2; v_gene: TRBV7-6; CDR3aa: CASSLRPGLGSDTQYF; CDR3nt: TGTGCCAGCAGCTTACGTCCGGGACTAGGATCAGATACGCAGTATTTT
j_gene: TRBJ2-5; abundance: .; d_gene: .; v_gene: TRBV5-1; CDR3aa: CASSLRGETQYF; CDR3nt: TGCGCCAGCAGCTTGCGTGGGGAGACCCAGTACTTC
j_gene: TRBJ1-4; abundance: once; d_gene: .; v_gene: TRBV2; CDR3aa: CASLRVEDEKLFF; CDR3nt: TGTGCCAGCCTAAGGGTCGAGGATGAAAAACTGTTTTTT
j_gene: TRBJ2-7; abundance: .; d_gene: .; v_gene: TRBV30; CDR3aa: CAWSQGLGYEQYF; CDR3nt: TGTGCCTGGAGCCAGGGTCTGGGCTACGAGCAGTACTTC
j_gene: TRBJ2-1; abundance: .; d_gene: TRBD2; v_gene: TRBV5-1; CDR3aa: CASSVGLAVYNEQFF; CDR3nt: TGCGCCAGCAGCGTCGGACTAGCGGTCTACAATGAGCAGTTCTTC
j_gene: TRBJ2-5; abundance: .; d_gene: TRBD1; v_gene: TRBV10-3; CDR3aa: CAIRGGTGLKYF; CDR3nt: TGTGCCATCAGAGGCGGGACAGGGTTAAAGTACTTC
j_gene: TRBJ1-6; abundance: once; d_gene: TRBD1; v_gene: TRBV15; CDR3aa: CATSRDRGESPLHF; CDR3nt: TGTGCCACCAGCAGGGACAGGGGAGAATCACCCCTCCACTTT
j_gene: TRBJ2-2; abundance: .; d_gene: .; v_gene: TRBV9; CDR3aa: CASSVDRNTGELFF; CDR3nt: TGTGCCAGCAGCGTAGATCGGAACACCGGGGAGCTGTTTTTT
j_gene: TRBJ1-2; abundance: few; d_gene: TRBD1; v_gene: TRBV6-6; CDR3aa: CASSPDRGENYGYTF; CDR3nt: TGTGCCAGCAGTCCGGACAGGGGGGAAAACTATGGCTACACCTTC
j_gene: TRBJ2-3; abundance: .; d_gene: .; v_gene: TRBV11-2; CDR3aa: CASSLRSPGGASTDTQYF; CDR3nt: TGTGCCAGCAGCTTAAGGTCCCCTGGCGGAGCTAGCACAGATACGCAGTATTTT
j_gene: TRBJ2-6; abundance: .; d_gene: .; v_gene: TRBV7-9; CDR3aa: CASIQTGLVSGANVLTF; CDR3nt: TGTGCCAGCATACAGACTGGACTTGTCTCTGGGGCCAACGTCCTGACTTTC
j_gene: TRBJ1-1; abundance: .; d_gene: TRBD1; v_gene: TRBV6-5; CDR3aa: CASSYSNRGEKAFF; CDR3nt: TGTGCCAGCAGTTACTCGAACAGGGGCGAGAAAGCTTTCTTT
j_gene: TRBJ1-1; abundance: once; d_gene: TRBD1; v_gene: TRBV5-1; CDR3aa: CASSLSRGPNTEAFF; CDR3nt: TGCGCCAGCAGTCTAAGCAGGGGGCCGAACACTGAAGCTTTCTTT